This T cell receptor (beta chain) was sequenced during a study of regulatory T cells in long-lasting Graves disease. The wider study: Disease was considered persistent Graves' disease after over 5 years of antithyroid drugs (with positive TSH receptor antibodies). The study, taken as a whole, reports: Favored gene segments in persistent disease were TRBV28, TRBJ1-2 and TRBJ2-5. More public clonotypes were shared by persistent patients (around 2,600) than by new patients (roughly 930).

Germline V gene lookup returns CDR1 SGHDN and CDR2 FVKESK. CDR3 length equals 14 residues. The J segment lost 3 bases and the V segment lost 2 bases, leaving 4 bases of the junction unmatched. This sample's time point: persistent/refractory GD, antithyroid drugs over 5 years with positive TRAb. Construction of the TCR library relied on RNA isolated from PBMCs. The authors drew about 9 milliliters of peripheral blood into EDTA tubes. Researchers made TCR beta libraries by using iRepertoire HTBI primers and running Arm-PCR on CDR3 regions. One entry per CDR3 protein results from TCRdb running MiXCR on the multiplex PCR reads. In the table there are about 450,000 distinct CDR3 sequences, 23% of which are singletons. For this clonotype: Its cognate antigen is unknown.

Sequencing was performed on peripheral blood mononuclear cells (PBMCs), taken when the disease was refractory, from a patient treated with antithyroid drugs. The clonotype originates from a female donor with Graves disease. V and J are TRBV14 and TRBJ2-7; TRBD1 agrees at 7 bases. The CDR3 nucleotides are TGTGCCAGCAGCCAACAAGGACAGGTCTACGAGCAGTACTTC. Translated, it gives CASSQQGQVYEQYF.